This T cell receptor beta chain originates from a study of CXCR3-negative and CXCR3-positive naive CD8 T cells. As concerns this clonotype: Its specificity is not known.

In germline, CDR1 is DFQATT, CDR2 SNEGSKA (reference sequence). This CDR3 spans 12 amino acids. All TRB cDNA libraries came from 5' RACE performed with UMI labels. Reprocessing the 5' RACE reads, TCRdb reports a single entry for every CDR3 protein and omits DNA. The record lists 70,000 to 95,000 distinct CDR3 sequences, of which the ten most abundant hold roughly 1.5%. Points from the study as a whole: More hydrophobic TRB CDR3s were found in CXCR3-positive naive cells than in CXCR3-negative naive cells. Once cells were cryopreserved, CXCR3 expression went down partly, and most assays used fresh PBMCs.

The sequenced material came from naive CXCR3- CD8+ T cells from blood. This sample's subset: CD45RO-CCR7+CD27+CD95- naive CD8+ T cells lacking CXCR3 (TNR3-). The genes are TRBV20-1 and TRBJ1-1. The sequence came from a human donor in good health. Some clones in this sample may be carry-over from other donors' samples. CDR3 loop: CSARDKVTEAFF.